These 21 T cell receptor beta chains were all obtained from the same sample, sequenced in a study of PD-L1 blockade in urothelial cancer. TCRdb keeps only in-frame clones here, not all; method: immunoSEQ multiplex PCR. The sample records 30,000 to 35,000 clones, more than 65% being singletons. This sample comprised PBMCs, obtained around atezolizumab (anti-PD-L1) treatment. The receptors shown here come from a man between 60 and 75 years old with urothelial cancer.

In this sample, this clone turned up once. The chain has TRBV6-5 and TRBJ2-5; 8 bases agree with TRBD1. J was trimmed by 7 bases and V by 5 bases; bases with no gene match: 3. This CDR3 has 12 residues. Germline V gives CDR1 MNHEY, CDR2 SVGAGI. For the CDR3, the DNA is TGTGCCAGCAGTGGACAGGGCCGGACCCAGTACTTC. It yields the protein CASSGQGRTQYF.

The chain combines TRBV19 with TRBJ1-2; 9 positions agree with TRBD1. The CDR3 has 13 residues. Germline-derived CDR1 and CDR2 are LNHDA and SQIVND (reference sequence). Trimming removed 6 bases from V and 5 bases from J; junction bases left unmatched: 4. CDR3 bases: TGTGCCAGTAGGCCGGGACAGGGTTATGGCTACACCTTC. Translating gives CASRPGQGYGYTF.

The chain combines TRBV10-1 with TRBJ1-3, with D perhaps TRBD1 (6 bases). CDR3 size: 15 residues. Per the germline V gene, CDR1 is WNHNN and CDR2 is SYGVQD (reference sequence). V dropped 9 bases and J dropped 4 bases, with 19 bases sitting between them. This CDR3 reads CASTPATGSGNTIYF. The CDR3 DNA sequence: TGCGCCAGTACACCCGCGACAGGATCGGGAAACACCATATATTTT.

The rearrangement uses TRBV2 and TRBJ1-2; weak D call: TRBD1 (6 bases). From germline, CDR1 is SNHLY and CDR2 FYNNEI. V was shortened by 9 bases and J by 2 bases, with 16 bases between the two germline ends. This CDR3 region has 14 residues. The CDR3 reads CAREGGTQNYGYTF. The CDR3, as DNA: TGTGCCAGAGAGGGGGGGACACAAAACTATGGCTACACCTTC.

This clone occurred once. The chain carries TRBV7-9 and TRBJ2-7; 9 nucleotides line up with TRBD1. The length of the CDR3 is 13 residues. Trimming took 5 bases from V and 3 from J; bases not matched to a gene: 2. Germline CDR1 SEHNR, CDR2 FQNEAQ (reference sequence). The CDR3 spells CASSGTGLYEQYF. CDR3 in DNA: TGTGCCAGCAGCGGGACAGGGCTCTACGAGCAGTACTTC.

J is TRBJ2-7 and V is TRBV11-2; TRBD1 matches at 8 bases. The CDR3 is 14 amino acids. In germline, CDR1 is SGHAT, CDR2 FQNNGV. With 5 bases clipped from V and 4 bases from J, the junction kept 7 bases outside the gene matches. The CDR3 sequence: CASSPDRGDYEQYF. The CDR3, as DNA: TGTGCCAGCAGCCCTGACAGGGGCGATTACGAGCAGTACTTC.

V and J are TRBV12-5 and TRBJ2-5; possibly TRBD2 for D (5 bases). Trimming took 5 bases from V and 5 from J, leaving 15 bases between them. Germline V gene sequence: CDR1 LGHNT, CDR2 FRNRAP. There are 14 residues in the CDR3. CDR3 DNA: TGTGCTAGTGGTCTAGGACTCAGTGGTGAGACCCAGTACTTC. This gives the protein CASGLGLSGETQYF.

This clone was seen at least ten times. V gene TRBV19 combines with J gene TRBJ2-6; tentatively, D is TRBD2 (6 bases). CDR1 LNHDA and CDR2 SQIVND come from the germline V gene (reference sequence). The CDR3 consists of 17 residues. Deletions cut 3 bases from V and 2 bases from J, with 14 bases between. The CDR3 bases are TGTGCCAGTAGTATCTTCGGCAGGGAGGCTGGGGCCAACGTCCTGACTTTC. This codes for CASSIFGREAGANVLTF.

This clone occurred a few times. The chain uses TRBV7-2 and TRBJ2-3; 7 bases are a match to TRBD1. Germline assignment: CDR1 SGHTA and CDR2 FQGNSA. This CDR3 spans 13 amino acids. The J segment lost 5 bases and the V segment lost 8 bases, leaving 7 bases of the junction unmatched. The CDR3 sequence: CASRLQGVDTQYF. The DNA of the CDR3 is TGTGCCAGCCGGCTTCAGGGGGTAGATACGCAGTATTTT.

The rearrangement joins TRBV9 to TRBJ2-7, with D perhaps matching TRBD2 (6 bases). Trimming shortened V by 0 bases and J by 5 bases, and 12 bases separated the two germline ends. Per the germline V gene, CDR1 is SGDLS and CDR2 is YYNGEE. The CDR3 totals 14 residues. CDR3 in DNA: TGTGCCAGCAGCGTAGACGCAGGACTAAACGAGCAGTACTTC. It encodes CASSVDAGLNEQYF.

The chain joins TRBV27 to TRBJ1-5; D may be TRBD1 (6 bases). Germline V gene sequence: CDR1 MNHEY, CDR2 SMNVEV (reference sequence). This CDR3 has 13 amino acids. The V and J ends lost 6 bases and 7 bases respectively, with 13 bases between them. The CDR3 coding sequence is TGTGCCAGCAGACAGGGAATTAGCCAGCCCCAGCATTTT. Residues: CASRQGISQPQHF.

The chain uses TRBV5-1 and TRBJ2-7; 8 nucleotides align to TRBD2. Germline V gene data show CDR1 as SGHRS and CDR2 as YFSETQ. The J segment lost 0 bases and the V segment lost 4 bases, leaving 9 bases of the junction unmatched. This CDR3 is 16 amino acids long. CDR3 amino acids: CASSLGGSGDSYEQYF. CDR3 sequence (DNA): TGCGCCAGCAGCCTCGGAGGTAGCGGGGACTCCTACGAGCAGTACTTC.

This clone has only one observation. V and J are TRBV5-1 and TRBJ1-4; D may be TRBD1 (6 bases). CDR1 is SGHRS, CDR2 YFSETQ, per germline. Trimming stripped 4 bases from V and 4 bases from J, with 14 bases between. This CDR3 contains 15 residues. CDR3 loop: CASSERPGVNEKLFF. CDR3 DNA: TGCGCCAGCAGCGAACGCCCAGGGGTTAATGAAAAACTGTTTTTT.

The chain couples TRBV5-1 to TRBJ2-1; 10 bases align to TRBD2. This CDR3 comprises 14 residues. V shed 4 bases and J 8 bases; nucleotides not matched to a gene: 6. Germline lookup yields CDR1 SGHRS and CDR2 YFSETQ. CDR3 amino acids: CASSAGTSADEQFF. CDR3 in DNA: TGCGCCAGCAGCGCCGGGACTAGCGCCGATGAGCAGTTCTTC.

The V and J genes are TRBV7-2 and TRBJ1-3, with D perhaps TRBD1 (6 bases). Deletions cut 5 bases from V and 11 bases from J, with 25 bases between. The CDR3 totals 16 residues. CDR1 is SGHTA and CDR2 is FQGNSA in the germline V gene. The CDR3 reads CASSLRRAGVVGAIYF. CDR3 bases: TGTGCCAGCAGCCTGAGGCGTGCAGGGGTCGTAGGGGCCATATATTTT.

This clone is a singleton in its sample. The chain recombines TRBV5-1 with TRBJ1-3, with D possibly TRBD1 on 6 matching bases. V gave up 0 bases and J gave up 4 bases, with 8 bases separating them. CDR3 length equals 14 residues. CDR1 SGHRS and CDR2 YFSETQ come from the germline V gene. Written as DNA, the CDR3 is TGCGCCAGCAGCTTGGCAGGGGAAGGAAACACCATATATTTT. This codes for CASSLAGEGNTIYF.

The rearrangement joins TRBV19 to TRBJ2-3, with D perhaps matching TRBD1 (6 bases). Trimming stripped 5 bases from V and 2 bases from J, with 14 bases between. CDR1 and CDR2 from the germline V gene are LNHDA and SQIVND (reference sequence). CDR3 size: 15 residues. The CDR3 reads CASSAQMGATDTQYF. The CDR3 bases are TGTGCCAGTAGTGCACAGATGGGGGCCACAGATACGCAGTATTTT.

This chain joins TRBV5-5 and TRBJ2-3, with a possible D match to TRBD1 (6 bases). V lost 10 bases and J 3 bases, leaving 18 bases between the germline ends. This CDR3 contains 14 residues. CDR1 is SGHKS, CDR2 YYEKEE, per germline (reference sequence). CDR3 protein: CAGSPGAGTDTQYF. CDR3 bases: TGTGCCGGATCTCCAGGGGCAGGGACAGATACGCAGTATTTT.

The chain joins TRBV21-1 to TRBJ2-5; the table's D gene call, TRBD1, was not cross checked with the DNA. TRBV21-1 is a recognized pseudogene. This CDR3 is built from 16 residues. The CDR3 region has the DNA TGTGCCAGCAGCGAAGGCCGGGACAGGGGATCGGAGACCCAGTACTTC. This codes for CASSEGRDRGSETQYF.

Relative to its sample, this clone is medium-sized. This chain uses TRBV7-9 with TRBJ2-1; 9 nucleotides align to TRBD2. There are 15 residues in the CDR3. In germline, CDR1 is SEHNR, CDR2 FQNEAQ (reference sequence). J was trimmed by 7 bases and V by 6 bases; bases with no gene match: 10. The CDR3 protein is CASSPLAGTANEQFF. CDR3 sequence (DNA): TGTGCCAGCAGTCCCCTAGCGGGGACGGCGAATGAGCAGTTCTTC.

Relative to its sample, this clone is medium-sized. The chain recombines TRBV7-9 with TRBJ2-2, with a tentative D call TRBD2 (6 bases). Trimming stripped 5 bases from V and 5 bases from J, with 18 bases between. The germline V gene has CDR1 SEHNR and CDR2 FQNEAQ (reference sequence). This CDR3 has 16 residues. The CDR3 nucleotides are TGTGCCAGCAGCAACGAACGGGAGTACGGGACCGGGGAGCTGTTTTTT. The encoded protein is CASSNEREYGTGELFF.